This T cell receptor (beta chain) was captured in a study of regulatory T cells in long-lasting Graves disease. Across the study: Disease was considered persistent Graves' disease after over 5 years of antithyroid drugs (with positive TSH receptor antibodies).

The CDR3 is 14 residues long. The germline gives CDR1 GTSNPN, CDR2 SVGIG (reference sequence). Between the trimmed V and J ends, which lost 1 base and 4 bases, there was a span of 10 bases. Documented time point: persistent/refractory GD, antithyroid drugs over 5 years with positive TRAb. The TCR library was prepared using RNA isolated from PBMCs. Overall study results and limits: With 2,741 shared public clonotypes, persistent patients exceeded new patients, who shared more than 900. Analyses excluded thyroid tissue, covering peripheral blood alone. Lower TCR diversity was seen in persistent Graves' patients than in newly diagnosed ones.

Sequencing libraries for TCR beta were prepared with iRepertoire HTBI primers and Arm-PCR of CDR3 regions. TCRdb ran MiXCR on the multiplex PCR reads and lists one entry per CDR3 protein. The sample lists around 430,000 distinct CDR3 sequences, roughly 23% occurring once. In this sample, this clonotype turned up a few times. Its antigen is as yet unknown. This chain links TRBV30 with TRBJ1-4; no clear D gene. This material consisted of peripheral blood mononuclear cells (PBMCs), taken when the disease was refractory, from a patient treated with antithyroid drugs. The sequence came from a female donor with Graves disease. CDR3 nucleotides: TGTGCCTGGAGTGACCTGGACGGTAATGAAAAACTGTTTTTT. Protein: CAWSDLDGNEKLFF.